Listed below are T cell receptor beta chains from one sample, sequenced in a study of T cells in Graves' hyperthyroidism and ophthalmopathy. TCRdb reprocessed the multiplex PCR reads with MiXCR, giving one entry per CDR3 protein. This sample yields around 340,000 distinct CDR3 sequences, of which approximately 18% are seen a single time; less than 20% belongs to the top ten. Sequencing was performed on blood. The receptor source for this set is a woman between 40 and 50 years old with Graves' ophthalmopathy. The CDR3 runs from the conserved cysteine through the conserved F or W. The order of the fields is clone size, V gene, D gene, J gene, CDR3 protein, CDR3 DNA. The D gene is left open where the match is weak. Size is stated for part of the rows, as once, few or many counts, or as a class when the clone is expanded.

many	TRBV6-2/TRBV6-3	NA	TRBJ2-7	CASSGVRDKSEQYF	TGTGCCAGCAGCGGAGTCCGGGACAAGTCGGAGCAGTACTTC
many	TRBV28	NA	TRBJ2-7	CASSFTYSSYEQYF	TGTGCCAGCAGTTTTACGTACAGCTCCTACGAGCAGTACTTC
many	TRBV11-2	TRBD2	TRBJ2-7	CASSFNAGTSSSGEQYF	TGTGCCAGCAGCTTCAATGCCGGGACTAGCTCGAGCGGAGAGCAGTACTTC
many	TRBV29-1	NA	TRBJ1-2	CSARGDHGYTF	TGCAGCGCCCGCGGGGATCATGGCTACACCTTC
NA	TRBV12-3/TRBV12-4	NA	TRBJ2-7	CASSTDAREAYEQYF	TGTGCCAGCAGCACAGACGCCCGAGAGGCCTACGAGCAGTACTTC
many	TRBV20-1	NA	TRBJ1-1	CSAKGGQPGTEAFF	TGCAGTGCTAAAGGCGGACAGCCGGGGACTGAAGCTTTCTTT
many	TRBV30	NA	TRBJ1-3	CAWRPGNTIYF	TGTGCCTGGAGACCGGGAAACACCATATATTTT
many	TRBV6-1	NA	TRBJ2-7	CASSEAPDEQYF	TGTGCCAGCAGTGAGGCACCGGACGAGCAGTACTTC
many	TRBV18	NA	TRBJ1-5	CASSPTGGQPQHF	TGTGCCAGCTCACCGACGGGGGGTCAGCCCCAGCATTTT
many	TRBV6-5	TRBD1	TRBJ1-2	CASSWDRSYGYTF	TGTGCCAGCAGTTGGGACAGGTCCTATGGCTACACCTTC
NA	TRBV6-1	TRBD2	TRBJ2-5	CASTEAGWEETQYF	TGTGCCAGCACCGAAGCGGGATGGGAGGAGACCCAGTACTTC
few	TRBV12-3/TRBV12-4	NA	TRBJ2-7	CASSASVLPYEQYF	TGTGCCAGCAGTGCTTCAGTACTCCCCTACGAGCAGTACTTC
NA	TRBV5-1	TRBD1	TRBJ1-1	CASSSGQGANTEAFF	TGCGCCAGCAGCTCAGGACAGGGGGCGAACACTGAAGCTTTCTTT
many	TRBV3-1	NA	TRBJ2-4	CASSQNLQTRDIQYF	TGTGCCAGCAGCCAAAACCTGCAGACCCGGGACATTCAGTACTTC
many	TRBV12-3/TRBV12-4	TRBD2	TRBJ2-7	CASSLTSGSNEQYF	TGTGCCAGCAGTTTAACTAGCGGGAGCAACGAGCAGTACTTC
NA	TRBV6-2/TRBV6-3	TRBD2	TRBJ2-7	CASSYGGSGEGPTYEQYF	TGTGCCAGCAGTTACGGAGGATCGGGGGAGGGCCCCACCTACGAGCAGTACTTC
many	TRBV10-3	TRBD1	TRBJ1-1	CAITEGQGRVAFF	TGTGCCATCACCGAAGGACAGGGAAGGGTAGCTTTCTTT
many	TRBV15	NA	TRBJ2-7	CATSRGGGFPYEQYF	TGTGCCACCAGCAGAGGCGGCGGATTTCCCTACGAGCAGTACTTC
few	TRBV5-1	NA	TRBJ1-1	CASSFEGSNTEAFF	TGCGCCAGCAGCTTCGAGGGTTCGAACACTGAAGCTTTCTTT
many	TRBV29-1	NA	TRBJ1-3	CSVAGGGNTIYF	TGCAGCGTTGCGGGGGGTGGAAACACCATATATTTT
few	TRBV5-8	NA	TRBJ2-5	CASSQASRGSGETQYF	TGTGCCAGCAGCCAAGCTTCGAGGGGGAGCGGTGAGACCCAGTACTTC
many	TRBV5-1	NA	TRBJ2-7	CASSELRDGFDEQYF	TGCGCCAGCAGCGAACTTCGGGACGGCTTTGACGAGCAGTACTTC
many	TRBV12-3/TRBV12-4	NA	TRBJ2-7	CASSPREQGSGYEQYF	TGTGCCAGCAGTCCCCGGGAGCAGGGCTCGGGGTACGAGCAGTACTTC
many	TRBV11-2	TRBD2	TRBJ2-7	CASSLGPLAGGGHEQYF	TGTGCCAGCAGCTTAGGTCCACTAGCGGGAGGGGGCCACGAGCAGTACTTC
many	TRBV6-2/TRBV6-3	NA	TRBJ2-6	CASSSKTRGLSGANVLTF	TGTGCCAGCAGTTCCAAGACACGGGGCCTCTCTGGGGCCAACGTCCTGACTTTC
many	TRBV19	TRBD1	TRBJ1-5	CASSPWDRSAYQPQHF	TGTGCCAGTAGCCCCTGGGACAGGTCAGCATATCAGCCCCAGCATTTT
few	TRBV6-1	TRBD1	TRBJ2-7	CASSPPGQGSSEQYF	TGTGCCAGCAGCCCCCCGGGACAGGGCAGTAGCGAGCAGTACTTC
many	TRBV29-1	NA	TRBJ2-7	CSVAAVAYEQYF	TGCAGCGTTGCGGCAGTGGCCTACGAGCAGTACTTC
many	TRBV6-1	NA	TRBJ1-5	CASSTSGLSNQPQHF	TGTGCCAGCTCAACCTCCGGGTTATCTAATCAGCCCCAGCATTTT
many	TRBV30	NA	TRBJ1-5	CAWSASSSNQPQHF	TGTGCCTGGAGTGCGTCTTCTAGCAATCAGCCCCAGCATTTT
many	TRBV6-5	NA	TRBJ1-2	CASSYSRGHNYGYTF	TGTGCCAGCAGTTACTCACGGGGTCATAACTATGGCTACACCTTC
many	TRBV19	NA	TRBJ1-2	CASSIQQGPNYGYTF	TGTGCCAGTAGTATCCAACAGGGACCTAACTATGGCTACACCTTC
few	TRBV6-2/TRBV6-3	NA	TRBJ1-5	CASSNTGNQPQHF	TGTGCCAGCTCCAACACGGGCAATCAGCCCCAGCATTTT
NA	TRBV4-1	NA	TRBJ1-2	CASSPEGVAAYTF	TGCGCCAGCAGCCCTGAAGGAGTTGCTGCCTACACCTTC
many	TRBV28	NA	TRBJ2-7	CASSLYGYEQYF	TGTGCCAGCAGTTTATACGGCTACGAGCAGTACTTC
many	TRBV28	NA	TRBJ1-1	CASRGGGNTEAFF	TGTGCCAGCAGGGGGGGGGGGAACACTGAAGCTTTCTTT
many	TRBV11-1	NA	TRBJ2-7	CASSLGSREQYF	TGTGCCAGCAGCTTAGGCTCGAGGGAGCAGTACTTC
many	TRBV3-1	TRBD2	TRBJ2-5	CASSYSGDQETQYF	TGTGCCAGCAGCTATAGCGGGGACCAAGAGACCCAGTACTTC
many	TRBV27	NA	TRBJ2-7	CASNAGPYEQYF	TGTGCCAGCAACGCGGGCCCGTACGAGCAGTACTTC
NA	TRBV2	NA	TRBJ2-5	CASTEPQGRETQYF	TGTGCCAGCACCGAACCCCAGGGGCGAGAGACCCAGTACTTC
many	TRBV6-2/TRBV6-3	NA	TRBJ2-7	CASHAPLIRGSSEQYF	TGTGCCAGCCACGCACCCCTCATACGGGGGTCTAGCGAGCAGTACTTC
many	TRBV19	NA	TRBJ2-7	CASSIVPDPSYEQYF	TGTGCCAGTAGTATAGTACCCGACCCCTCCTACGAGCAGTACTTC
many	TRBV11-2	NA	TRBJ2-4	CASSFGLDKNIQYF	TGTGCCAGCAGCTTCGGACTTGACAAAAACATTCAGTACTTC
many	TRBV6-5	TRBD1	TRBJ2-2	CASSSTGDVTGELFF	TGTGCCAGCAGTTCGACAGGGGATGTAACCGGGGAGCTGTTTTTT
many	TRBV18	NA	TRBJ2-7	CASSPQTLVGEQYF	TGTGCCAGCTCACCACAGACACTAGTCGGCGAGCAGTACTTC
NA	TRBV27	NA	TRBJ1-5	CASGSRYSNQPQHF	TGTGCCAGCGGCTCCCGGTATAGCAATCAGCCCCAGCATTTT
many	TRBV12-3/TRBV12-4	NA	TRBJ1-2	CASSFQDTGLYGYTF	TGTGCCAGCAGTTTTCAGGACACAGGGCTCTATGGCTACACCTTC
many	TRBV25-1	TRBD1	TRBJ2-5	CASSEGGTGTGQNFQETQYF	TGTGCCAGCAGTGAAGGGGGGACCGGGACAGGGCAAAACTTCCAAGAGACCCAGTACTTC
NA	TRBV3-1	NA	TRBJ2-7	CASSQYTVTFYEQYF	TGTGCCAGCAGCCAATATACAGTGACATTCTACGAGCAGTACTTC
many	TRBV11-2	TRBD2	TRBJ2-7	CASSSSGRVYEQYF	TGTGCCAGCAGCTCTAGCGGGAGGGTCTACGAGCAGTACTTC
many	TRBV27	NA	TRBJ2-6	CASRLSSGANVLTF	TGTGCCAGCCGTCTGAGCTCTGGGGCCAACGTCCTGACTTTC
many	TRBV5-1	NA	TRBJ1-2	CASSRDWNYGYTF	TGCGCCAGCAGTAGAGACTGGAACTATGGCTACACCTTC